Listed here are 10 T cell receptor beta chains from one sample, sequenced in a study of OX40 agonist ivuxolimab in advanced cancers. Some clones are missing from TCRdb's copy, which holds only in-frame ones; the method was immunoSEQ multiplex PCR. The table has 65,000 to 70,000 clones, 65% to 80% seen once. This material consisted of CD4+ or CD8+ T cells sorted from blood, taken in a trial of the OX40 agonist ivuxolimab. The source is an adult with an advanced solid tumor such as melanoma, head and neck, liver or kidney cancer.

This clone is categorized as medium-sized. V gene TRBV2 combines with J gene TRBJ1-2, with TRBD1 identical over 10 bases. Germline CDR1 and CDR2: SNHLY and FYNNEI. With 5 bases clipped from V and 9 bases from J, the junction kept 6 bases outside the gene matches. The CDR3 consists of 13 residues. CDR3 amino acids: CASSLGDRGSYTF. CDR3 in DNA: TGTGCCAGCAGTCTAGGGGACAGGGGAAGCTACACCTTC.

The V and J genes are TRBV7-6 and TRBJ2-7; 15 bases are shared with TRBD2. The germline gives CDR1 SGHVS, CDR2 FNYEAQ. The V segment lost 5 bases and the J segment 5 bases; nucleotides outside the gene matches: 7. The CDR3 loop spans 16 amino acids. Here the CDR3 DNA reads TGTGCCAGCAGCCGGACCGGGACTAGCGGGGGGAACGAGCAGTACTTC. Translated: CASSRTGTSGGNEQYF.

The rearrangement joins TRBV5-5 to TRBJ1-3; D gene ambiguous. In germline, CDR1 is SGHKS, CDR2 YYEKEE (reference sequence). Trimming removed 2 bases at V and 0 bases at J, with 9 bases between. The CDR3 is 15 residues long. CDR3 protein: CASSFGVVSGNTIYF. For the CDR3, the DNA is TGTGCCAGCAGCTTCGGGGTCGTCTCTGGAAACACCATATATTTT. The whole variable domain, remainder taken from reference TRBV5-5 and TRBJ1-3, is DAGVTQSPTHLIKTRGQQVTLRCSPISGHKSVSWYQQVLGQGPQFIFQYYEKEERGRGNFPDRFSARQFPNYSSELNVNALLLGDSALYLCASSFGVVSGNTIYFGEGSWLTVV.

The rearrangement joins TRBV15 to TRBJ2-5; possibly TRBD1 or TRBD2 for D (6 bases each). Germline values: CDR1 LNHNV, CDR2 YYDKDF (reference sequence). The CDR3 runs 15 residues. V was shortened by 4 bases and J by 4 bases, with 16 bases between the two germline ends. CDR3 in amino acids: CATSIGRGGAETQYF. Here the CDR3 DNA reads TGTGCCACCAGCATAGGCAGGGGAGGCGCAGAGACCCAGTACTTC.

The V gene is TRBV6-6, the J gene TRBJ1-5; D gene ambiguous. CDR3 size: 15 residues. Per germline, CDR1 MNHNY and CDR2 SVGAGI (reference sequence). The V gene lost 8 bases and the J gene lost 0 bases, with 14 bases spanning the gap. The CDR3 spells CASQPGIDSNQPQHF. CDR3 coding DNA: TGTGCCAGCCAACCAGGTATCGATAGCAATCAGCCCCAGCATTTT.

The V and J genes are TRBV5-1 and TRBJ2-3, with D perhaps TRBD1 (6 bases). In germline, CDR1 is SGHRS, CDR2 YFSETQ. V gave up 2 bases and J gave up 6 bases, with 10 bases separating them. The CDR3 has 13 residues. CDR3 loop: CASSLFTGDTQYF. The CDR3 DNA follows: TGCGCCAGCAGCTTATTTACAGGGGATACGCAGTATTTT.

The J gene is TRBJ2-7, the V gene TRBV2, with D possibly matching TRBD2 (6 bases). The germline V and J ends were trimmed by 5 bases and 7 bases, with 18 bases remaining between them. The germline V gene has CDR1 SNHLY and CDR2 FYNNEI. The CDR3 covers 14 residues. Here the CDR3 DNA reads TGTGCCAGCAGTACGGGACTCCTAAAGGGGGAGCAGTACTTC. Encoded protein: CASSTGLLKGEQYF.

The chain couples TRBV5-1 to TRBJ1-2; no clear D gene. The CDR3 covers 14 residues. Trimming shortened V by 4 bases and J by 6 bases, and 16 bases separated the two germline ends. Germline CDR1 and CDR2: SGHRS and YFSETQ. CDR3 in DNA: TGCGCCAGCAGCCACTCCCAGGATTTGAATGGCTACACCTTC. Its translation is CASSHSQDLNGYTF.

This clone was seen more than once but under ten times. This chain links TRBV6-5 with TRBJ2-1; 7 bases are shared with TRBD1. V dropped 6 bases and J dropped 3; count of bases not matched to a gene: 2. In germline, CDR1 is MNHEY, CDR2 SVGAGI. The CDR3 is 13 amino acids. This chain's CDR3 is CASRTGNYNEQFF. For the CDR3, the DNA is TGTGCCAGCAGGACAGGGAACTACAATGAGCAGTTCTTC.

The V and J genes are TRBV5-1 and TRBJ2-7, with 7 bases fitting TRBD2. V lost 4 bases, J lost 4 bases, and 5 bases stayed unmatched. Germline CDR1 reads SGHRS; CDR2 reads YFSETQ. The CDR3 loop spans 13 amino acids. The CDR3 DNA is TGCGCCAGCAGCGGGGGAGGGTTATACGAGCAGTACTTC. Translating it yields CASSGGGLYEQYF.